Following are 7 T cell receptor beta chains from one sample sequenced in a study of metastatic and nonmetastatic thyroid tumors. There were no patients who had received any treatment before thyroid surgery. TCRdb used MiXCR to call clones anew from the PCR reads. The sample yields tens of thousands of clones, about 13% seen once. Sequencing was carried out using blood. The origin of the receptors is a female donor with papillary thyroid cancer or a benign thyroid nodule (not recorded which). Some clones in this sample may be carry-over from other donors' samples.

This clone was picked up many times. The V gene is TRBV24-1, the J gene TRBJ2-2; D may be TRBD1 or TRBD2 (5 bases each). Germline V lookup: CDR1 KGHDR, CDR2 SFDVKD. The CDR3 extends over 15 amino acids. Trimming removed 7 bases from V and 5 bases from J, with 16 bases in between. For the CDR3, the DNA is TGTGCCACCAGAACTAGTCAGGGCGGGACCGGGGAGCTGTTTTTT. Translated, it gives CATRTSQGGTGELFF.

This clone showed up many times. The chain combines TRBV7-2 with TRBJ1-1, with a tentative D call TRBD1 (6 bases). The CDR3 has 15 amino acids. The V gene's germline CDR1 is SGHTA and CDR2 FQGNSA. The V end was cut by 5 bases, the J end by 0 bases, with 13 bases between. CDR3 protein: CASSPRTGMNTEAFF. CDR3 DNA sequence: TGTGCCAGCAGCCCACGTACAGGGATGAACACTGAAGCTTTCTTT.

This clone was seen only a few times. The chain combines TRBV27 with TRBJ2-7, with D maybe TRBD1 (6 bases). V was pared by 6 bases and J by 4 bases, with 13 bases between. The germline CDR1 and CDR2 sequences are MNHEY and SMNVEV (reference sequence). The CDR3 extends over 13 amino acids. CDR3 in amino acids: CASSRDNEYEQYF. CDR3 bases: TGTGCCAGCAGCCGGGACAACGAATACGAGCAGTACTTC.

This clone was recorded at least ten times. The chain combines TRBV5-1 with TRBJ2-5; unclear D gene. From germline, CDR1 is SGHRS and CDR2 YFSETQ. This CDR3 comprises 14 residues. Trimming removed 5 bases at V and 0 bases at J, with 11 bases between. CDR3 DNA: TGCGCCAGCAGTCCCGACACAAACCAAGAGACCCAGTACTTC. As protein: CASSPDTNQETQYF.

This clone was seen repeatedly, ten times or more. The rearrangement links TRBV7-8 to TRBJ2-1; D may be TRBD2 (5 bases). Germline CDR1 is SGHVS and CDR2 is FQNEAQ. The CDR3 is 15 amino acids. Deletions cut 5 bases from V and 1 base from J, with 12 bases between. CDR3 nucleotide sequence: TGTGCCAGCAGCCCCGCGGGCAGATCCTACAATGAGCAGTTCTTC. This sequence encodes CASSPAGRSYNEQFF. The full variable domain, with the rest looked up from reference TRBV7-8 and TRBJ2-1, is GAGVSQSPRYKVAKRGQDVALRCDPISGHVSLFWYQQALGQGPEFLTYFQNEAQLDKSGLPSDRFFAERPEGSVSTLKIQRTQQEDSAVYLCASSPAGRSYNEQFFGPGTRLTVL.

This clone was detected once. The chain is built from TRBV5-6 and TRBJ2-1, with a possible D match to TRBD2 (5 bases). The CDR3 runs 15 residues. Germline values: CDR1 SGHDT, CDR2 YYEEEE. The germline V and J ends were trimmed by 0 bases and 5 bases, with 12 bases remaining between them. CDR3 bases: TGTGCCAGCAGCTTGGTGGGTCTAGCAGACAATGAGCAGTTCTTC. It encodes CASSLVGLADNEQFF.

This clone was seen many times. Since a much larger clone is just one base distant, this may be a read error. The chain has TRBV6-1 and TRBJ2-3; 8 nucleotides match TRBD1. Germline V gene data show CDR1 as MNHNS and CDR2 as SASEGT. The CDR3 loop spans 14 amino acids. This CDR3 is CVSTPGQGGVTQYF. The CDR3, as DNA: TGTGTCAGCACCCCCGGACAGGGAGGCGTCACGCAGTATTTT.